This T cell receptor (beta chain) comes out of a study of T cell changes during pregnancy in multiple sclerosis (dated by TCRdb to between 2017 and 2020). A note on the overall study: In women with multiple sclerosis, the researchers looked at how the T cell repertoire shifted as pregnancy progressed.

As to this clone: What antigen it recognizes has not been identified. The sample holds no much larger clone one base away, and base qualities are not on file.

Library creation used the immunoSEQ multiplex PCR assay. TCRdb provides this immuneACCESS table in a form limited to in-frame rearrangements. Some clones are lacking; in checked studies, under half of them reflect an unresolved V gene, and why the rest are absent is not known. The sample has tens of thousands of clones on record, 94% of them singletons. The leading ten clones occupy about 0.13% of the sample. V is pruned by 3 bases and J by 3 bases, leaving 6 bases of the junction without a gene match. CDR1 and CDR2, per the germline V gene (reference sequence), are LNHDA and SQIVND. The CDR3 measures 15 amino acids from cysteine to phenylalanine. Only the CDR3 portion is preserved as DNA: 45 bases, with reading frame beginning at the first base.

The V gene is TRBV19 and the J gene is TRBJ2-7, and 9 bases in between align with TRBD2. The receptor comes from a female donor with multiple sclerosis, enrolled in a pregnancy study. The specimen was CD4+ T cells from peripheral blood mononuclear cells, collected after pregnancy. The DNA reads TGTGCCAGTAGTATTCCGAGCGGGAGGATCTACGAGCAGTACTTC. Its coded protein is CASSIPSGRIYEQYF.